The following is a T cell receptor beta chain sequence with its context. Which antigen it targets is not known. No qualities accompany the bases; no much larger clone lies one base away. The data originate from a study of blood T cell repertoires in COVID-19 (dated by TCRdb to between 2020 and 2021). Looking at the study overall: Collaborator samples came from the United States, Italy and Spain and covered acute and convalescent phases of COVID-19. Nearly every sample came with metadata listing a de-identified subject ID, COVID-19 status, age in years and sex. Deeply sampled blood TCRbeta repertoires from subjects exposed to, actively infected with, or recovered from COVID-19 were included in the dataset. Samples came from the ongoing ImmuneRACE study (first 160 participants) plus 1,254 subjects from 6 global collaborators. The repertoires were made available in a free public database intended to serve as a resource for research on the immune response to SARS-CoV-2. HLA class I and class II types, where available, came from metadata supplied by the sample provider rather than from assay-based typing. The prospective study material was composed of cDNA or gDNA derived from T cells, B-cell-depleted T cells, or PBMCs.

Participants in the prospective study were enrolled through a virtual design, were aged roughly 18 to 90 years, and lived in some 24 United States geographic areas. In the prospective study, participants were assigned to cohorts based on the clinical history participants reported in a screening survey and a study questionnaire. In the prospective study, mobile phlebotomists collected whole blood, serum and a nasopharyngeal or oropharyngeal swab from each participant. Prospective study participants could optionally give additional blood draws and questionnaires over an approximately two-month period. Prospective study blood samples were shipped either frozen or at room temperature before DNA extraction. For CDR1 and CDR2, the germline V gene lists MDHEN and SYDVKM. Ends trimmed: V by 6 bases, J by 4 bases; bases unmatched to a gene: 11. The CDR3 starts with the cysteine, ends with the phenylalanine, and has 17 residues. Only the CDR3 DNA stays, 51 bases, in frame from base 1.

On the study overall, not on this receptor specifically: How much clinical and demographic metadata was included differed by source and by participant, and the metadata was provided uncurated.

The immunoSEQ Assay, a bias-controlled multiplex PCR, was used to amplify TCRbeta CDR3 regions from genomic DNA. Concerning the study's data processing: The number of nucleated cells in each sample was estimated by amplification of reference gene primers within the assay. Sequence reads were collapsed and filtered to measure the absolute abundance of every unique TCRbeta CDR3 rearrangement. Productive Simpson clonality was computed per sample as the square root of Simpson's diversity index over productive rearrangements. TCRdb took this table from immuneACCESS and kept in-frame rearrangements with V and J called. Such tables lack part of the clones; where checked against another copy, unresolved V genes explain under half of the gap, and the rest is unexplained. V and J calls and clone size are given by that table; D and trimming were obtained from the DNA. The sample table records some 150,000 clones; roughly 90% of these occur just once. The leading ten clones occupy roughly 1.2% of the sample.

This TCR was recovered from a human donor with acute COVID-19. The donor label of this sample is uncertain. The chain is assembled from TRBV28 and TRBJ2-3, and TRBD2 matches 12 of the central bases. Sequencing was performed on PBMCs or T cells enriched from blood (not recorded which). Here the CDR3 is given as CASRPSSSGGAPDTQYF. The bases read TGTGCCAGCAGACCCAGTTCTAGCGGGGGGGCCCCAGATACGCAGTATTTT. With all but the CDR3 taken from the reference TRBV28 and TRBJ2-3 genes, the full variable domain is: DVKVTQSSRYLVKRTGEKVFLECVQDMDHENMFWYRQDPGLGLRLIYFSYDVKMKEKGDIPEGYSVSREKKERFSLILESASTNQTSMYLCASRPSSSGGAPDTQYFGPGTRLTVL.